This T cell receptor (beta chain) was sequenced during a study of TIL therapy for anti-PD-1-resistant metastatic lung cancer. Trimming shortened V by 0 bases and J by 3 bases, and 4 bases separated the two germline ends. Germline V CDR1 and CDR2: SGHDT, YYEEEE. This CDR3 is built from 12 residues. The libraries were made with immunoSEQ v3. TCRdb's copy holds only in-frame clones and misses some; the assay was immunoSEQ multiplex PCR. The data hold roughly 92,000 clones, with under 70% observed a single time. There are a few counts of this clone. Time point defined: pre-treatment sample, taken before nivolumab and TIL therapy. Most excised metastases sampled were pleural nodules or supraclavicular lymph nodes.

The material was tumor tissue, obtained at baseline. J is TRBJ2-7 and V is TRBV5-6; D gene unclear. This sequence was found in a person aged 30 to 80 with non-small cell lung cancer. The CDR3 nucleotides read TGTGCCAGCAGCTTGGGACACTACGAGCAGTACTTC. Translation gives CASSLGHYEQYF.